One sample yielded the 17 T cell receptor beta chains listed below, sequenced in a study of tumor-infiltrating lymphocytes in primary liver carcinoma. Constant-region priming of about 500 ng total RNA yielded TCR beta cDNA. Generation of the TCR beta libraries relied on three nested multiplex PCR rounds using slightly modified ARM-PCR. TRBV1-TRBV30 forward primers and a C-beta reverse primer were used in the first two PCR rounds, which each ran for 9 to 10 cycles. From the multiplex PCR reads, TCRdb called clonotypes with MiXCR, one entry per CDR3 protein. The sample yields some 21,000 distinct CDR3 sequences, roughly 85% seen once. RNA and DNA were co-extracted from about 20-30 mg of unsorted bulk tissue. The sample comprised liver tumor tissue from sampling region 1. Indicated subset: tumor region T1, superior pole. These receptors were collected from a woman in her twenties or thirties with primary liver carcinoma and hepatitis B virus infection.

This clonotype was detected only once. The chain uses TRBV11-2 and TRBJ1-6; D perhaps matches TRBD1 (6 bases). Trimming shortened V by 8 bases and J by 9 bases, and 17 bases separated the two germline ends. Germline assignment: CDR1 SGHAT and CDR2 FQNNGV. The CDR3 length is 14 residues. The CDR3 loop is CASGKGTGCSPLHF. The CDR3 nucleotides read TGTGCCAGCGGGAAAGGAACAGGGTGTTCACCCCTCCACTTT.

The chain recombines TRBV6-5 with TRBJ1-1; a possible D gene is TRBD1 (5 bases). V lost 11 bases and J lost 4, with 14 bases in between. The V gene's germline CDR1 is MNHEY and CDR2 SVGAGI. The CDR3 totals 12 residues. In nucleotides, the CDR3 is TGTGCCGCTTCCGGGGGGACCACTGAAGCTTTCTTT. It codes for CAASGGTTEAFF.

In regard to this clonotype: Compared with germline, one end of the junction differs, possibly owing to a read error. This rearrangement joins TRBV11-2 to TRBJ1-3; D remains ambiguous. Per the germline V gene, CDR1 is SGHAT and CDR2 is FQNNGV. The CDR3 has 15 residues. CDR3 bases: TGTGCGAGCAGCTTAGAACCCAGCTCTGGAAACACCATATATTTT. It specifies CASSLEPSSGNTIYF.

The chain links TRBV7-9 to TRBJ2-7; TRBD2 matches at 7 bases. This CDR3 is 14 amino acids long. The germline V gene encodes CDR1 SEHNR and CDR2 FQNEAQ (reference sequence). This chain's CDR3 is CVSSSGGLSYEQYF. The DNA for the CDR3 is TGTGTCAGTAGCTCGGGAGGTCTCTCCTACGAGCAGTACTTC.

The chain is built from TRBV11-3 and TRBJ2-1, with D possibly matching TRBD1 (6 bases). Germline loops: CDR1 SGHNT, CDR2 YENEEA. The CDR3 has 16 residues. The CDR3 sequence is CVRNSTGHGFLDEQFF. The CDR3, as DNA: TGTGTCAGAAATTCAACGGGACACGGCTTCTTGGATGAGCAGTTCTTC.

About this clonotype: The junction differs from germline at one of its ends, possibly a read error. J is TRBJ2-7 and V is TRBV11-3, with D possibly called TRBD1 or TRBD2 (5 bases each). This CDR3 comprises 15 residues. Germline assignment: CDR1 SGHNT and CDR2 YENEEA. CDR3 amino acids: CASSFGTCTTYEQYF. As DNA, the CDR3 is TGTGCCAGCAGCTTCGGGACGTGTACAACCTACGAGCAGTATTTC.

The sample holds a few counts of this clonotype. One base away lies a much larger clone, so this may be a sequencing read error. The chain is built from TRBV11-3 and TRBJ2-5; D is possibly TRBD1 or TRBD2 (5 bases each). This CDR3 region has 14 residues. Germline assignment: CDR1 SGHNT and CDR2 YENEEA. CDR3 loop: CANSLGTAEETQYF. CDR3 nucleotide sequence: TGTGCCAACAGCTTAGGGACGGCAGAAGAGACCCAGTACTTC.

The rearrangement uses TRBV12-3 or TRBV12-4 and TRBJ2-1; the match to TRBD2 covers 11 bases. The V segment lost 11 bases and the J segment 9 bases; nucleotides outside the gene matches: 15. The CDR3 covers 15 residues. Here the CDR3 reads CAVSLSGTSGIEQFF. CDR3 nucleotides: TGTGCCGTCAGCCTGTCCGGGACTAGCGGAATTGAGCAGTTCTTC.

This clonotype came up a few times. The chain uses TRBV11-1 and TRBJ2-1; tentatively, D is TRBD1 or TRBD2 (5 bases each). The CDR3 is made up of 12 amino acids. V was pared by 6 bases and J by 16 bases, with 19 bases between. CDR1 and CDR2 from the germline V gene are SGHAT and FQDESV (reference sequence). CDR3: CASSGTGRRRFF. In DNA, the CDR3 is TGTGCCAGCAGTGGGACGGGACGGAGGCGATTCTTC.

The sample holds a few counts of this clonotype. The chain has TRBV20-1 and TRBJ2-5, with D perhaps TRBD2 (5 bases). CDR1 and CDR2 from the germline V gene are DFQATT and SNEGSKA (reference sequence). The CDR3 is 15 residues long. Trimming stripped 6 bases from V and 0 bases from J, with 17 bases between. The CDR3 spells CSAETGRLYQETQYF. CDR3 bases: TGCAGTGCCGAAACGGGCAGACTATACCAAGAGACCCAGTACTTC.

This clonotype has only a few counts. This rearrangement joins TRBV6-2 or TRBV6-3 to TRBJ2-4, with D perhaps TRBD2 (6 bases). V was pared by 6 bases and J by 12 bases, with 21 bases between. Germline V CDR1 and CDR2: MNHEY, SVGEGT. The CDR3 spans 14 residues. The CDR3 loop is CASSHPPAGSDQYF. The CDR3, as DNA: TGTGCCAGCAGCCACCCCCCTGCGGGATCGGATCAGTACTTC.

The chain combines TRBV7-8 with TRBJ2-3; D unclear. The germline gives CDR1 SGHVS, CDR2 FQNEAQ. V gave up 3 bases and J gave up 6 bases, with 13 bases separating them. This CDR3 is built from 14 residues. The CDR3, as DNA: TGTGCCAGCAGCTTGCCCAGTGGTCGGGATACGCAGTATTTT. It is translated as CASSLPSGRDTQYF.

This chain uses TRBV30 with TRBJ2-1; 14 nucleotides line up with TRBD2. Unmatched junction bases numbered 9, after V lost 0 bases and J lost 5 bases. In germline, CDR1 is GTSNPN, CDR2 SVGIG (reference sequence). The CDR3 totals 18 residues. This CDR3 reads CAWSVMGTSGSSNNEQFF. The CDR3 DNA is TGTGCCTGGAGTGTAATGGGGACTAGCGGGAGTTCCAACAATGAGCAGTTCTTC.

As concerns this clonotype: Here the CDR3 omits its conserved ending phenylalanine or tryptophan, so a read error is the likely source. This chain uses TRBV11-3 with TRBJ2-1; a weak D match, TRBD1 (6 bases). Germline V CDR1 and CDR2: SGHNT, YENEEA. The CDR3 sequence is 13 residues long. The CDR3 loop is CAGARGSGNVQFL. CDR3 in DNA: TGTGCCGGCGCTAGGGGGAGTGGGAATGTGCAGTTCTTA.

This clonotype was seen once. At one boundary the junction diverges from the germline segment, which might be a read error. The rearrangement joins TRBV11-1 to TRBJ2-7; no definite D call. The CDR3 loop spans 13 amino acids. CDR1 is SGHAT and CDR2 is FQDESV in the germline V gene (reference sequence). DNA for the CDR3: TGCGCCAGTAGCTTAGAATACCCCCGCGAGCAGTACTTC. This codes for CASSLEYPREQYF.

As for this clonotype: No conserved phenylalanine or tryptophan is present at the end of the CDR3, so a read error is the likely explanation. The V call is TRBV11-3, the J call TRBJ2-1; the D gene is possibly TRBD1 (6 bases). CDR3 size: 16 residues. The germline V gene has CDR1 SGHNT and CDR2 YENEEA. The CDR3: CASSSTGHGLLDEQFS. In DNA, the CDR3 is TGTGCAAGCAGTTCAACGGGACACGGCTTATTGGATGAGCAGTTCTCC.

This clonotype is medium-sized. The V call is TRBV6-2 or TRBV6-3, the J call TRBJ2-1, with D unclear. The CDR3 runs 11 residues. Germline V gene sequence: CDR1 MNHEY, CDR2 SVGEGT. The V end was cut by 5 bases, the J end by 8 bases, with 7 bases between. DNA of the CDR3: TGTGCCAGCAGTGACGGCGATGAGCAGTTCTTC. Amino acids: CASSDGDEQFF.